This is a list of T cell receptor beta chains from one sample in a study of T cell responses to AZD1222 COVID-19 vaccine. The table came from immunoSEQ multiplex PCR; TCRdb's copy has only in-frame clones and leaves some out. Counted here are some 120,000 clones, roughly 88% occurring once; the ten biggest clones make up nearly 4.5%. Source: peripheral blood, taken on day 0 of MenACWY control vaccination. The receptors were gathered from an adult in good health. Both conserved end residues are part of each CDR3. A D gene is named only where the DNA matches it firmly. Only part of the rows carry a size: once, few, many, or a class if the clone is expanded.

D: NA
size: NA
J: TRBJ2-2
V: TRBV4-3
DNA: TGCGCCAGTATTTTTACGGGGAGAAGCTTTAGGACCGGGGAGCTGTTTTTT
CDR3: CASIFTGRSFRTGELFF

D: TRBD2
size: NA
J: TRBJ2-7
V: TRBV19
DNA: TGTGCCAGTACCCCGGGACTAGCGGGCTCCTACGAGCAGTACTTC
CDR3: CASTPGLAGSYEQYF

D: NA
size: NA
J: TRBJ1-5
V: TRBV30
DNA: TGTGCCTGGGGGAGGGAAGGGGGAGATCAGCCCCAGCATTTT
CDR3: CAWGREGGDQPQHF

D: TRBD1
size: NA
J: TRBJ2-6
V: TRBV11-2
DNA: TGTGCCAGCAGCTTAGACCGCAATGACAGGGGGCTTGCGGGGGCCAACGTCCTGACTTTC
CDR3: CASSLDRNDRGLAGANVLTF

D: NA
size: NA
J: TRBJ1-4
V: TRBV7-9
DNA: TGTGCCAGCAGCGAAGGGGTCAAGCGTGAAAAACTGTTTTTT
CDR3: CASSEGVKREKLFF

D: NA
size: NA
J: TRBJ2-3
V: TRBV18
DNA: TGTGCCAGCTCATCTAACAGGGTCACAGATACGCAGTATTTT
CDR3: CASSSNRVTDTQYF

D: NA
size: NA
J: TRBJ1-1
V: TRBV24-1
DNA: TGTGCCACCCTTTCTGGTTTCGGTGAAGCTTTCTTT
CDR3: CATLSGFGEAFF

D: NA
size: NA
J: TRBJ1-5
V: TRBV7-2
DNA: TGTGCCAGCAGCTTACGGGGGGGGAATCAGCCCCAGCATTTT
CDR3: CASSLRGGNQPQHF

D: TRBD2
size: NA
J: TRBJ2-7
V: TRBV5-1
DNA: TGCGCCAGCAGCTCCAGACTAGCGGGGGTGGATAGTATGTACTTC
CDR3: CASSSRLAGVDSMYF

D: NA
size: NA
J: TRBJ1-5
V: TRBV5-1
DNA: TGCGCCAGCAGCTTGGACCTCGACAGGCCCCAGCATTTT
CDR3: CASSLDLDRPQHF

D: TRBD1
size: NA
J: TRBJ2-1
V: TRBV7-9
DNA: TGTGCCAGCAGCCCTCCCTCCGGGACAGGGCAGTTCTTC
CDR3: CASSPPSGTGQFF

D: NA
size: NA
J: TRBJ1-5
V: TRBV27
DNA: TGTGCCAGCAGTTTGGGCATCAGGAATCAGCCCCAGCATTTT
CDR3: CASSLGIRNQPQHF

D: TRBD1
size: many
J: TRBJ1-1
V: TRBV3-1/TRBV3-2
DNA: TGTGCCAGCAGCCAAGACGTAACAGGGGCGAACACTGAAGCTTTCTTT
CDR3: CASSQDVTGANTEAFF

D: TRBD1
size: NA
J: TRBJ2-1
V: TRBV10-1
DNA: TGCGCCAGCAGTGGAACAGGGGCTCACAATGAGCAGTTCTTC
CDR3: CASSGTGAHNEQFF

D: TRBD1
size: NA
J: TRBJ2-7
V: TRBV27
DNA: TGTGCCAGCAGCAAACCCGACAGGGGGGACTACGAGCAGTACTTC
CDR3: CASSKPDRGDYEQYF

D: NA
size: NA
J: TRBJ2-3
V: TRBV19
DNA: TGTGCCAGCAGTAACCCCATGGACAGTCTCTCCAGAGATACGCAGTATTTT
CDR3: CASSNPMDSLSRDTQYF

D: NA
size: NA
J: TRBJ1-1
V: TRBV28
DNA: TGTGCCAGCAGTTTATCGCCGGGGGTTGGCGCTGAAGCTTTCTTT
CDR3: CASSLSPGVGAEAFF

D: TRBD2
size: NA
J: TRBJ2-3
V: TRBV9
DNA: TGTGCCAGCAGCGTAGGGTGGGAGGGCCCTACAGATACGCAGTATTTT
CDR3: CASSVGWEGPTDTQYF

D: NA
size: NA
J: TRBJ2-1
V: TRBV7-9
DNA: TGTGCCAGCAGCTTAGGAGCGGGTGACAATGAGCAGTTCTTC
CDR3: CASSLGAGDNEQFF

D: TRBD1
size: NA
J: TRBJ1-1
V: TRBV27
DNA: TGTGCCAGCAGTTTCCAGGGGGCTACTGAAGCTTTCTTT
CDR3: CASSFQGATEAFF

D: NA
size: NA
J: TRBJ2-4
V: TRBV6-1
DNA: TGTGCCAGCAGTGAAGGGCAGAAAAACATTCAGTACTTC
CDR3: CASSEGQKNIQYF

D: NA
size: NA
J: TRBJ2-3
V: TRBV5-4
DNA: TGTGCCAGCAGCTTCCTCTTCGGGGATACGCAGTATTTT
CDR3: CASSFLFGDTQYF

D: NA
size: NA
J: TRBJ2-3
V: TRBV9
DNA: TGTGCCAGCAGCATGTTGAGCACAGATACGCAGTATTTT
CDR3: CASSMLSTDTQYF

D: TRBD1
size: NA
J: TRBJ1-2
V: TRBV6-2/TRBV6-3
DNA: TGTGCCAGCAGTTACTGGACAGGGGGGAAGTCGGGGACCTTC
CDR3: CASSYWTGGKSGTF

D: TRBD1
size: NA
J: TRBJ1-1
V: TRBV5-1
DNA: TGCGCCAGCAGCTTGGATGGACAGGGGATGAACACTGAAGCTTTCTTT
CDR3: CASSLDGQGMNTEAFF

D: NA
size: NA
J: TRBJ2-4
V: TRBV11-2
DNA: TGTGCCAGCAGCTTAGATTTTGGGGCCGCAAACATTCAGTACTTC
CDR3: CASSLDFGAANIQYF

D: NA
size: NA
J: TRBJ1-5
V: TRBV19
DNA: TGTGCCAGTAGTATATTAGGTTTACTTCAGCCCCAGCATTTT
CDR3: CASSILGLLQPQHF

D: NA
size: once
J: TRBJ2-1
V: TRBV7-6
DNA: TGTGCCAGCAGCTTAGACGCCGCCGCCGGGCCTAGCTTTAGGAATGAGCAGTTCTTC
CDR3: CASSLDAAAGPSFRNEQFF

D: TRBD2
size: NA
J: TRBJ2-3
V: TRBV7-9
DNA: TGTGCCAGCAGCAGGGGACTAGCGGGAGGACCAGATACGCAGTATTTT
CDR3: CASSRGLAGGPDTQYF

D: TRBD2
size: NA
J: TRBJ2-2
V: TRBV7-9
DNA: TGTGCCAGCAGCCCGCCGGGACTAGCTCTCGGGGAGCTGTTTTTT
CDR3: CASSPPGLALGELFF

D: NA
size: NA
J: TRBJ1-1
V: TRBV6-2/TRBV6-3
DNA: TGTGCCAGCAGTTACTCACAGGTGAACACTGAAGCTTTCTTT
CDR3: CASSYSQVNTEAFF

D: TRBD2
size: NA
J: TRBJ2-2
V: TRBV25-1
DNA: TGTGCCAGCAGTGCCCGGGGGGGTACCACCGGGGAGCTGTTTTTT
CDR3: CASSARGGTTGELFF